This TCR beta chain was captured by sequencing in a study of shared clonotypes between healthy human individuals. The study, taken as a whole, reports: The genetic and exposure-history diversity represented was limited by few donors. Sampling included only blood; tissue repertoires likely differ. Sequencing depth was expected to influence donor clonotype sharing.

A remark on this clone: Antigen: not known.

Profiling relied on immunoSEQ multiplex PCR, and the TCRdb table lists in-frame clones only, not all of them. The table records about 490,000 clones, roughly four fifths of them present only once. This CDR3 contains 15 residues. From germline, CDR1 is MDHEN and CDR2 SYDVKM. Trimming left V 5 bases short and J 3 bases short, with 17 bases between. The V and J genes are TRBV28 and TRBJ2-7; the D gene is possibly TRBD2 (6 bases). The sequence was obtained from a middle-aged woman in good health. Some clones in this sample may be carry-over from other donors' samples. Sequencing used PBMCs. In DNA, the CDR3 is TGTGCCAGCAGTCCCCCGGGACTCCGAGGCTACGAGCAGTACTTC. Translated, it gives CASSPPGLRGYEQYF.